Below, one TCR beta chain is given with its context. The data originate from a study of cytomegalovirus exposure and HLA in healthy donors. Amplification used 60 Vbeta primers and 13 Jbeta primers. Sequenced by immunoSEQ multiplex PCR; TCRdb stores in-frame clones only, minus some. The sample's table shows 45,000 or so clones. Sample: PBMCs. The sequence derives from a male donor in good health and CMV-seronegative.

Here the CDR3 reads CAWRRTGVYEQYF. CDR3 nucleotide sequence: TGTGCCTGGAGGCGGACAGGGGTATACGAGCAGTACTTC. J is TRBJ2-7 and V is TRBV30; 9 bases line up with TRBD1. The CDR3 is made up of 13 amino acids. In germline, CDR1 is GTSNPN, CDR2 SVGIG (reference sequence). Trimming took 3 bases from V and 4 from J; bases not matched to a gene: 4.